The entry below gives a single T cell receptor (beta chain) sequence along with its context. In the study's own analysis: Estimation of nucleated cell counts was performed using reference gene primer amplification. The repertoire was sequenced with immunoSEQ multiplex PCR; TCRdb's copy has only in-frame clones and lacks some. The V and J calls and the clone size are those of that table, but D and trimming were determined from the DNA. The repertoire holds more than 200,000 clones, with about 80% as singletons. This entry comes from a study of blood T cell repertoires in COVID-19. The overall study: Both acute and convalescent COVID-19 samples were obtained from the United States, Italy and Spain.

CDR1 and CDR2 (germline): SGHTA, FQGNSA. V lost 1 base and J 8 bases, leaving 12 bases between the germline ends. This CDR3 spans 14 amino acids. This chain links TRBV7-2 with TRBJ2-4; D perhaps matches TRBD2 (6 bases). Sequenced material: peripheral blood. The TCR sequence derives from a man aged 50-59 years with active or convalescent COVID-19. The DNA for the CDR3 is TGTGCCAGCAGCTTAGAGGGCGGAGGGGACATTCAGTACTTC. The encoded protein is CASSLEGGGDIQYF.